Many counts were recorded for the clone carrying this T cell receptor (beta chain). Its antigen is undetermined. The data belong to a study of human T cells and chemical hapten exposure. Unmatched junction bases numbered 10, after V lost 8 bases and J lost 3 bases. The length of the CDR3 is 14 residues. Documented time point: pre-sensitization, week 0. Treatment noted: therapeutic diphenylcyclopropenone sensitization with weekly scalp DPC. Each CDR3 protein gets one entry after TCRdb re-called the RACE reads with MiXCR. The table shows about 85,000 distinct CDR3 sequences, with about 8.5% occurring only once. The study's findings and limits: TCRs exceeding a frequency of 1 in 1000 stayed unchanged under DPC sensitization.

This receptor was taken from a man aged 40-49 years with alopecia areata. Some clones in this sample may be carry-over from other donors' samples. The sequencing used whole blood, collected in connection with sensitization to the hapten diphenylcyclopropenone (DPC). The J gene is TRBJ2-7, the V gene TRBV12-3 or TRBV12-4, with TRBD1 identical over 7 bases. Here the CDR3 DNA reads TGTGCCAGCGGGAAAGGGGGCCAATACTACGAGCAGTACTTC. Translated: CASGKGGQYYEQYF.